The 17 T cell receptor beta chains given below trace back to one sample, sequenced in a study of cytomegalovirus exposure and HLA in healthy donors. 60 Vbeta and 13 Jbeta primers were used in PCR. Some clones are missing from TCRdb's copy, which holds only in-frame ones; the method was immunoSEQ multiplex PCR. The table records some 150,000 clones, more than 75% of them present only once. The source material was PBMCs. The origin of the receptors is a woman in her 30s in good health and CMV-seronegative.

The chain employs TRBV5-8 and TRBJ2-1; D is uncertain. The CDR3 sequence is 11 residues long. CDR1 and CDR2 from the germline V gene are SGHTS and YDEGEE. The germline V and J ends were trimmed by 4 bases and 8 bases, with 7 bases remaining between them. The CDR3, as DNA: TGTGCCAGCAGCCCCAGGTATGAGCAGTTCTTC. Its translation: CASSPRYEQFF.

The CDR3 region is CASSEWWGDYTEAFF. CDR3 DNA: TGTGCCAGCAGTGAATGGTGGGGGGATTACACTGAAGCTTTCTTT. V gene TRBV25-1 combines with J gene TRBJ1-1, with D tentatively TRBD1 (5 bases). The V and J ends lost 1 base and 3 bases respectively, with 12 bases between them. This CDR3 has 15 amino acids. Germline loops: CDR1 MGHDK, CDR2 SYGVNS.

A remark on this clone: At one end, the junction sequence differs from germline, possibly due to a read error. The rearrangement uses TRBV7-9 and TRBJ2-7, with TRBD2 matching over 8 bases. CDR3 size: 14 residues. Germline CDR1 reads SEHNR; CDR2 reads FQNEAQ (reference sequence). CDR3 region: CSSSLWDGRGEQYF. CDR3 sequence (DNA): TGTTCCAGCAGCTTATGGGACGGGAGGGGAGAGCAGTACTTC.

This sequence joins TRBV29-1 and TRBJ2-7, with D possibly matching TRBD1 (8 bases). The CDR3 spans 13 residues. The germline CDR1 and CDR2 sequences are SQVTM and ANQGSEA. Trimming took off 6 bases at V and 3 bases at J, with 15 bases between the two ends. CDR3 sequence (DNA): TGCAGCGTCAGGGGGCAGCGGGGCTACGAGCAGTACTTC. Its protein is CSVRGQRGYEQYF.

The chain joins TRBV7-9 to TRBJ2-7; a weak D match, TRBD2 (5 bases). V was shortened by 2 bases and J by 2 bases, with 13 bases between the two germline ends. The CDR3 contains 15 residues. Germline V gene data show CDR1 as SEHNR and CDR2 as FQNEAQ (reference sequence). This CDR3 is CASSLMGRGTYEQYF. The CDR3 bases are TGTGCCAGCAGCTTAATGGGGAGAGGTACCTACGAGCAGTACTTC.

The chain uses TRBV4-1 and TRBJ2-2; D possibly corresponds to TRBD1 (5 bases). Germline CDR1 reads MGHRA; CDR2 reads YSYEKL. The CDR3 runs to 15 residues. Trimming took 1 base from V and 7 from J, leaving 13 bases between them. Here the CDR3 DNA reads TGCGCCAGCAGCCAAGGGGGAAGGGGAAGCGGGGAGCTGTTTTTT. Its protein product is CASSQGGRGSGELFF.

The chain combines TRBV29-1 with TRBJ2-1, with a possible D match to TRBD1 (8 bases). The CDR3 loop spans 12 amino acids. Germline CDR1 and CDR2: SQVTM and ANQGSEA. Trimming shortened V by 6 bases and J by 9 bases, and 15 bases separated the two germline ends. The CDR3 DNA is TGCAGCGTCGGGAACAGGGGGGGTGAGCAGTTCTTC. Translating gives CSVGNRGGEQFF.

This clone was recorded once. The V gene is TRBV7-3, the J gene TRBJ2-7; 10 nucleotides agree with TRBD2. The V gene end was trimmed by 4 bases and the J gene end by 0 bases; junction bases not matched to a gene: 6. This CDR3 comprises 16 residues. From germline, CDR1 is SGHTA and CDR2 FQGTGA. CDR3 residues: CASSSSKREGSYEQYF. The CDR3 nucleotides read TGTGCCAGCAGCTCCAGTAAGCGGGAGGGCTCCTACGAGCAGTACTTC.

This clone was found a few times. CDR3 bases: TGCGCCAGCAGCCAAGGGGCGGGAGGATACCTCTACGAGCAGTACTTC. Its protein is CASSQGAGGYLYEQYF. The chain uses TRBV4-1 and TRBJ2-7; 8 nucleotides line up with TRBD2. Germline CDR1 and CDR2: MGHRA and YSYEKL. The CDR3 extends over 16 amino acids. V dropped 1 base and J dropped 3; count of bases not matched to a gene: 8.

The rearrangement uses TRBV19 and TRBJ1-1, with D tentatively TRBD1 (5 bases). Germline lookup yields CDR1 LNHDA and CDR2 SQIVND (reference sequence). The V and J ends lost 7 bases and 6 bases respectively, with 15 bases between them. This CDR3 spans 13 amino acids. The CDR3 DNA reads TGTGCCAGTACCCATGGGGCCGAAGCTGAAGCTTTCTTT. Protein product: CASTHGAEAEAFF.

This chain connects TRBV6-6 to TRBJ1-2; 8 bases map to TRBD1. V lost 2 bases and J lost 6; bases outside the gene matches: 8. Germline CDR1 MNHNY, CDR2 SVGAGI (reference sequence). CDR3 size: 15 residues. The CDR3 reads CASSYLTGEVDGYTF. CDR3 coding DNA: TGTGCCAGCAGTTACCTGACAGGGGAGGTAGATGGCTACACCTTC.

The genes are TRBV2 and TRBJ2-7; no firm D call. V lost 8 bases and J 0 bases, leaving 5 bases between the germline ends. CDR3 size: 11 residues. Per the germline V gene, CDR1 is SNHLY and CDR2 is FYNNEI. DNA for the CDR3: TGTGCCAGCTCTTCCTCCTACGAGCAGTACTTC. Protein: CASSSSYEQYF.

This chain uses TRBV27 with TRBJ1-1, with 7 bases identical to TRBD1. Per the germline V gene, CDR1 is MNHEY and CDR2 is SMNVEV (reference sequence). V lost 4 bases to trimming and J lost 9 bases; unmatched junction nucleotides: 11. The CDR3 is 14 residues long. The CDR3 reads CASSSGLWTGQAFF. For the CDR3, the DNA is TGTGCCAGCAGTTCCGGCTTGTGGACAGGCCAAGCTTTCTTT.

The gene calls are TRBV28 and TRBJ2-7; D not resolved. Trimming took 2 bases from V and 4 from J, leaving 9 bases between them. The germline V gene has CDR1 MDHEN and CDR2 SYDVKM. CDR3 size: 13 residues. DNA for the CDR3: TGTGCCAGCAGTTTAGAAGTCGAGTACGAGCAGTACTTC. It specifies CASSLEVEYEQYF. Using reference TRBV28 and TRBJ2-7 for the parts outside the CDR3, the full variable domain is DVKVTQSSRYLVKRTGEKVFLECVQDMDHENMFWYRQDPGLGLRLIYFSYDVKMKEKGDIPEGYSVSREKKERFSLILESASTNQTSMYLCASSLEVEYEQYFGPGTRLTVT.

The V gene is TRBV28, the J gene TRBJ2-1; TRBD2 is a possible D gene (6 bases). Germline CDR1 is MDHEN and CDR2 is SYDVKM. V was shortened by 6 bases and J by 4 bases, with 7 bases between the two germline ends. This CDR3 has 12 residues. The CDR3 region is CASRGTYNEQFF. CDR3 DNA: TGTGCCAGCAGAGGGACTTACAATGAGCAGTTCTTC.

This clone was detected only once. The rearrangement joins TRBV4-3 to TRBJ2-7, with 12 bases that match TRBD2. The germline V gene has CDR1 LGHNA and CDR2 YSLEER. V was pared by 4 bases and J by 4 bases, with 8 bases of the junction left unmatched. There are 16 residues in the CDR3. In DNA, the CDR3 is TGCGCCAGCAGCCGGGGGCCTAGCGGGGGGGCTTACGAGCAGTACTTC. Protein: CASSRGPSGGAYEQYF.

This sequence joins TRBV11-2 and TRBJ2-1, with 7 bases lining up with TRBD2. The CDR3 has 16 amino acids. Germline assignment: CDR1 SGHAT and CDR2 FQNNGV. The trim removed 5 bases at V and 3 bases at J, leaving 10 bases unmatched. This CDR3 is CASSPRAGIYYNEQFF. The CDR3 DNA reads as TGTGCCAGCAGCCCCAGAGCGGGGATTTACTACAATGAGCAGTTCTTC.